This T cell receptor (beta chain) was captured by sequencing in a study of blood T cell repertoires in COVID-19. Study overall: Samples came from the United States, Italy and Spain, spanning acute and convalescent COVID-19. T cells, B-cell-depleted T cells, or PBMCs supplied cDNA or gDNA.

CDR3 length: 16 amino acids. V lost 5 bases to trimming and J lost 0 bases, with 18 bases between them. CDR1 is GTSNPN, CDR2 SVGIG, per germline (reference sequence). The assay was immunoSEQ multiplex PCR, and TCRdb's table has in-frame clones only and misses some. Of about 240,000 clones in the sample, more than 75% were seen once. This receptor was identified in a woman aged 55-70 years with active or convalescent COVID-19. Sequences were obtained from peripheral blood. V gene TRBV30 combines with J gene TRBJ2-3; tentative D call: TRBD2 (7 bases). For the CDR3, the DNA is TGTGCCTGGGGGGCGGGGGCGAACCCTAGCACAGATACGCAGTATTTT. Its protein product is CAWGAGANPSTDTQYF. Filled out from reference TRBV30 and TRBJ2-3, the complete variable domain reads SQTIHQWPATLVQPVGSPLSLECTVEGTSNPNLYWYRQAAGRGLQLLFYSVGIGQISSEVPQNLSASRPQDRQFILSSKKLLLSDSGFYLCAWGAGANPSTDTQYFGPGTRLTVL.